Listed below are T cell receptor beta chains from one sample, sequenced in a study of long-term antiretroviral therapy in people with HIV. This table comes from immunoSEQ multiplex PCR, and its TCRdb copy is limited to in-frame clones, with some not included. This table has around 30,000 clones, approximately 90% appearing once. This sample comprised unsorted PBMCs, obtained 0.5 years after starting antiretroviral therapy. The receptors were sampled from a woman aged 18-29 years with HIV. The CDR3 runs from the conserved cysteine through the conserved F or W. A D gene is named only where the DNA matches it firmly. Clone size, where shown, is once, few, many, or a class for clones that have expanded.

j_call	clone_size	d_call	v_call	cdr3_aa	cdr3_nt
TRBJ1-1	.	.	TRBV6-6	CASRMNTEAFF	TGTGCCAGCAGAATGAACACTGAAGCTTTCTTT
TRBJ1-5	few	TRBD1	TRBV19	CATATGFYQPQHF	TGTGCCACCGCGACAGGGTTCTATCAGCCCCAGCATTTT
TRBJ1-1	.	.	TRBV9	CASSVGAGTEAFF	TGTGCCAGCAGCGTAGGTGCAGGTACTGAAGCTTTCTTT
TRBJ2-2	.	.	TRBV6-4	CASSESADTGELFF	TGTGCCAGCAGTGAATCGGCCGACACCGGGGAGCTGTTTTTT
TRBJ2-1	.	.	TRBV4-3	CASSHGSEQFF	TGCGCCAGCAGCCACGGGAGTGAGCAGTTCTTC
TRBJ2-7	once	.	TRBV21-1	CASSRGQIPYEQYF	TGTGCCAGCAGCCGCGGGCAGATACCGTACGAGCAGTACTTC
TRBJ2-3	.	TRBD2	TRBV11-3	CASSLGTSVSTDTQYF	TGTGCCAGCAGCTTAGGGACTAGCGTAAGCACAGATACGCAGTATTTT
TRBJ1-2	few	.	TRBV10-3	CAVLNTDANYGYTF	TGTGCCGTATTAAATACGGATGCGAACTATGGCTACACCTTC
TRBJ2-7	medium-sized	.	TRBV4-3	CASSQDRGKGYEQYF	TGCGCCAGCAGCCAAGATAGGGGGAAAGGGTACGAGCAGTACTTC
TRBJ2-7	.	.	TRBV29-1	CSVFGAYEQYF	TGCAGCGTTTTCGGGGCCTACGAGCAGTACTTC
TRBJ2-1	.	TRBD1	TRBV6-1	CASSDASRSGGQFF	TGTGCCAGCAGTGACGCCTCTAGGTCAGGGGGGCAGTTCTTC
TRBJ2-7	.	.	TRBV5-1	CARESYEQYF	TGCGCCAGAGAATCCTACGAGCAGTACTTC
TRBJ2-3	.	.	TRBV9	CASSVSRTAGTDTQYF	TGTGCCAGCAGCGTTTCTAGGACAGCCGGCACAGATACGCAGTATTTT
TRBJ2-7	.	.	TRBV7-8	CASSLGGGQGGSSYEQYF	TGTGCCAGCAGCTTAGGAGGGGGGCAGGGAGGGTCTTCCTACGAGCAGTACTTC
TRBJ2-1	.	.	TRBV7-3	CASSLSASNEQFF	TGTGCCAGCAGCCTCAGTGCCTCCAATGAGCAGTTCTTC